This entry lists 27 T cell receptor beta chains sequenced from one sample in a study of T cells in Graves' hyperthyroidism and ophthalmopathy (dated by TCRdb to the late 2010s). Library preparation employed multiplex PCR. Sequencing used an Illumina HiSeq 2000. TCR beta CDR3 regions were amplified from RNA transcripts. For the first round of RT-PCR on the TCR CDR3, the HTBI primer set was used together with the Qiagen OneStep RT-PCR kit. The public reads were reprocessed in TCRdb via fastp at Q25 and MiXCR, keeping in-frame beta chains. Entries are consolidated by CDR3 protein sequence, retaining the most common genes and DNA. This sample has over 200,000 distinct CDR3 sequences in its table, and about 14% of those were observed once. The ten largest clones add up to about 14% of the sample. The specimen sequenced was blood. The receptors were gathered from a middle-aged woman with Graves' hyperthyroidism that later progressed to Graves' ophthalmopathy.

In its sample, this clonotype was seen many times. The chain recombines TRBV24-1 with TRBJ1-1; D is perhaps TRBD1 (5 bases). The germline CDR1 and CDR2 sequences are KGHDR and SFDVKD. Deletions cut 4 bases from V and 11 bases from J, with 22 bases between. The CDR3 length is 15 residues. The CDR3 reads CATSESGPTPRGAFF. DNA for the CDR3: TGTGCCACCAGTGAATCCGGACCTACCCCCCGGGGGGCTTTCTTT.

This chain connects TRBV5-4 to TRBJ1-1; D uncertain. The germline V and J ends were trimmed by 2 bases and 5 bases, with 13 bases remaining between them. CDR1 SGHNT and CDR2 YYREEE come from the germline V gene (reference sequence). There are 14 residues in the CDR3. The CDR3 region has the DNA TGTGCCAGCAGCTTTCGGACGGCAACAACTGAAGCTTTCTTT. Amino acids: CASSFRTATTEAFF. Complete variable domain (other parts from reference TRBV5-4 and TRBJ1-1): ETGVTQSPTHLIKTRGQQVTLRCSSQSGHNTVSWYQQALGQGPQFIFQYYREEENGRGNFPPRFSGLQFPNYSSELNVNALELDDSALYLCASSFRTATTEAFFGQGTRLTVV.

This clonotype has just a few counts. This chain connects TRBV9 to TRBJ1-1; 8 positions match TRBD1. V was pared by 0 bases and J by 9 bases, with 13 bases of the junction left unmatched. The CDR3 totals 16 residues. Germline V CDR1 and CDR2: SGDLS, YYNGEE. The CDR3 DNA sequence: TGTGCCAGCAGCGTAGACCTTCAGGGGGCGAGGACTAAAGCTTTCTTT. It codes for CASSVDLQGARTKAFF.

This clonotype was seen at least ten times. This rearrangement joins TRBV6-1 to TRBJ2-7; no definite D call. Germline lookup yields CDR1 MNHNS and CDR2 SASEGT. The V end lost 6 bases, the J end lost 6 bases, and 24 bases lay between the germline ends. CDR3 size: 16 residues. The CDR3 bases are TGTGCCAGCAGCCACCTCAAGGCTCTAGGGTTGGCCGAGCAGTACTTC. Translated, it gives CASSHLKALGLAEQYF.

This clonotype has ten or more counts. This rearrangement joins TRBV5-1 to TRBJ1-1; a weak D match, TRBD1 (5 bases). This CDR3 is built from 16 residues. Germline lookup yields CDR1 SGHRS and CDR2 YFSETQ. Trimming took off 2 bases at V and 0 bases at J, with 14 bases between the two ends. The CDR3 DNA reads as TGCGCCAGCAGCTTTGGATCGTGGACAATGAACACTGAAGCTTTCTTT. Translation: CASSFGSWTMNTEAFF.

This CDR3 is CASSYVTGGSYNEQFF. The CDR3 DNA is TGTGCCAGCAGTTACGTTACTGGGGGCTCCTACAATGAGCAGTTCTTC. This chain connects TRBV6-5 to TRBJ2-1, with D perhaps given as TRBD1 or TRBD2 (5 bases each). The CDR3 has 16 amino acids. V was clipped by 2 bases and J by 0 bases, with 11 bases between them. Germline V lookup: CDR1 MNHEY, CDR2 SVGAGI.

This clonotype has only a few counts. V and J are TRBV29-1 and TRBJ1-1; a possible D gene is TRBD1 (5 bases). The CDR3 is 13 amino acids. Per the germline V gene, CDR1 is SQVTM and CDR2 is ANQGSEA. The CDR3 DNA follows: TGCACCGTCTTTTTGGGGCCCTACACTGAAGCTTTCTTT. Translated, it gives CTVFLGPYTEAFF.

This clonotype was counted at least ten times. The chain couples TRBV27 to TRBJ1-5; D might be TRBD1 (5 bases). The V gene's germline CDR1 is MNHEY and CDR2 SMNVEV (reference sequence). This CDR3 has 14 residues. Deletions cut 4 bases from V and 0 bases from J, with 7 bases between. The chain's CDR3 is CASSSGHSNQPQHF. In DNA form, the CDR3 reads TGTGCCAGCAGTTCAGGACATAGCAATCAGCCCCAGCATTTT.

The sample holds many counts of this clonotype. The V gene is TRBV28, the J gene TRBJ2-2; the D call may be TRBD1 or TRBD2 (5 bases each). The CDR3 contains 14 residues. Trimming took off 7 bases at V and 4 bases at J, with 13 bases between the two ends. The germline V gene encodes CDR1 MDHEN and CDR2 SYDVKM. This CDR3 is CASTRGGLTGELFF. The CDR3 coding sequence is TGTGCCAGCACCCGGGGCGGTCTCACCGGGGAGCTGTTTTTT.

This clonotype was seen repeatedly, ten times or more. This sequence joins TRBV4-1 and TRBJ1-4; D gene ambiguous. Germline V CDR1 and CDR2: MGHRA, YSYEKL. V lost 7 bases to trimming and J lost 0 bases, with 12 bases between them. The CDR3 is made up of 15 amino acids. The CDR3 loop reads CASTRDGATNEKLFF. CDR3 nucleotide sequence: TGCGCCAGCACTCGCGACGGGGCAACTAATGAAAAACTGTTTTTT.

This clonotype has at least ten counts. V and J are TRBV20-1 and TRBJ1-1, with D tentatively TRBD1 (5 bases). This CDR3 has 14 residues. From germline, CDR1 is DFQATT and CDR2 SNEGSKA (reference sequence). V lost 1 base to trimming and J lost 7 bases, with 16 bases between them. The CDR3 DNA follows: TGCAGTGCTAGAGGTGGTTCTACGGGGGGTGAAGCTTTCTTT. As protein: CSARGGSTGGEAFF.

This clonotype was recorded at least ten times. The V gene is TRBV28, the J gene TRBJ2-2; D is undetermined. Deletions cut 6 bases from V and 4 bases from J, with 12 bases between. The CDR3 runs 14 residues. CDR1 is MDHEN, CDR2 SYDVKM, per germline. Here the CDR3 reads CASRPGLLTGELFF. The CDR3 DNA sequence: TGTGCCAGCAGGCCGGGCCTACTCACCGGGGAGCTGTTTTTT.

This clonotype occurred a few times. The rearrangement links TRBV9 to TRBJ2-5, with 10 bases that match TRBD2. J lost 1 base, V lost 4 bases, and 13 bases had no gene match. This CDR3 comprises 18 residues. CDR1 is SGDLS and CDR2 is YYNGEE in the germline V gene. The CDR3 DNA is TGTGCCAGCAGCCCGCGAGCGGCTAGCGGGAGTTCCCAAGAGACCCAGTACTTC. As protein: CASSPRAASGSSQETQYF.

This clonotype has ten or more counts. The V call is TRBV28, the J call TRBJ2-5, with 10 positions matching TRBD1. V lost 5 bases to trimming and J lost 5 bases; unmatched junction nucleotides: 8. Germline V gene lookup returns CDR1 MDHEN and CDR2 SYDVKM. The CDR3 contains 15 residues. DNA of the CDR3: TGTGCCAGCAGTCGTCCGGGACAGGGGTTGGAGACCCAGTACTTC. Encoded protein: CASSRPGQGLETQYF. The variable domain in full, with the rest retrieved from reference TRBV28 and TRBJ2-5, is DVKVTQSSRYLVKRTGEKVFLECVQDMDHENMFWYRQDPGLGLRLIYFSYDVKMKEKGDIPEGYSVSREKKERFSLILESASTNQTSMYLCASSRPGQGLETQYFGPGTRLLVL.

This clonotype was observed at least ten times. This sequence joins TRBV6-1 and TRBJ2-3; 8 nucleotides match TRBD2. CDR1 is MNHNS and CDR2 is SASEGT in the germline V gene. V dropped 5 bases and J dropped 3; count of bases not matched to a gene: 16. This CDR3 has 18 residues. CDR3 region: CASSYSGMGLVGTDTQYF. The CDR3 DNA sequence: TGTGCCAGCAGTTATTCCGGAATGGGACTAGTCGGGACAGATACGCAGTATTTT.

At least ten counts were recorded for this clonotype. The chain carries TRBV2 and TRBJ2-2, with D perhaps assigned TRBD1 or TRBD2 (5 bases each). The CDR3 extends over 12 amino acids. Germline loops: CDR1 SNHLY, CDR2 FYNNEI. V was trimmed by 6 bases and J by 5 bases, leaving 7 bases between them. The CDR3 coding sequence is TGTGCCAGCAGCGAGGGGACCGGGGAGCTGTTTTTT. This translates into CASSEGTGELFF.

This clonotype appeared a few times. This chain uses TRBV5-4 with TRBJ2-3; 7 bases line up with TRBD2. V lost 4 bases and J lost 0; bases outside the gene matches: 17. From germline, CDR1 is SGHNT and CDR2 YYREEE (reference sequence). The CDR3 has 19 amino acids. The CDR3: CASSLDPSGYHTSTDTQYF. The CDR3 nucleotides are TGTGCCAGCAGCCTGGACCCTAGCGGATACCATACTAGCACAGATACGCAGTATTTT.

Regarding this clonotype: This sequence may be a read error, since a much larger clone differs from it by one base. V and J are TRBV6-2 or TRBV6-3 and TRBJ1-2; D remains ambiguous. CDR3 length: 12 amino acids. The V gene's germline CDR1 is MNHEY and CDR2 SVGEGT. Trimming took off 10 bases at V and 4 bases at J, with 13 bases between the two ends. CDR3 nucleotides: TGTGCCACGGGCAGGCCAGGCTATGGCTACACCTTC. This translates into CATGRPGYGYTF.

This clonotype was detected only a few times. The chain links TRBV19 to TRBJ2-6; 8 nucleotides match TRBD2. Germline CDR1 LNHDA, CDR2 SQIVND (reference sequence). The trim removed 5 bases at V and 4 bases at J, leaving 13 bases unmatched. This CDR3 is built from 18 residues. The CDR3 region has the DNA TGTGCCAGTAGTCCGGGGGGGGGGGCAGCGTTCGGGGCCAACGTCCTGACTTTC. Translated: CASSPGGGAAFGANVLTF.

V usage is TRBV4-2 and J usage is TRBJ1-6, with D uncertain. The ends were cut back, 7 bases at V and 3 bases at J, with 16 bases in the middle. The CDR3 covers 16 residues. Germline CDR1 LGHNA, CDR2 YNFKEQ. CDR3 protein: CASNLAGVDYNSPLHF. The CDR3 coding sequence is TGTGCCAGCAACTTGGCGGGCGTCGACTATAATTCACCCCTCCACTTT.

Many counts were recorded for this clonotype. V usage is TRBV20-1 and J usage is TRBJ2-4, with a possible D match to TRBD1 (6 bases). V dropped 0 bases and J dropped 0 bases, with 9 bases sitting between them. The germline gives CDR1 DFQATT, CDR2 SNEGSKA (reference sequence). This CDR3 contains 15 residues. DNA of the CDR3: TGCAGTGCTAGAGAACAGGGAGTAGCCAAAAACATTCAGTACTTC. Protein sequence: CSAREQGVAKNIQYF.

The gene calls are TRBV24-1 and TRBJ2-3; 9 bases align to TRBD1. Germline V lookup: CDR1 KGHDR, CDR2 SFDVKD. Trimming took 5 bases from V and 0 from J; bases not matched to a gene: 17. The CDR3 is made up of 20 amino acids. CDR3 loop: CATSGPLGTGRLISTDTQYF. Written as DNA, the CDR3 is TGTGCCACCAGTGGGCCTCTCGGGACAGGGAGGCTTATTAGCACAGATACGCAGTATTTT.

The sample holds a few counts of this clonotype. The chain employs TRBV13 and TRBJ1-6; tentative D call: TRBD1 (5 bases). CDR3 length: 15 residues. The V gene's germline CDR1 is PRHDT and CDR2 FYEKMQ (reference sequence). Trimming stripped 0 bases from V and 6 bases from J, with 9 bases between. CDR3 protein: CASSLGRRGNSPLHF. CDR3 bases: TGTGCCAGCAGCTTAGGACGGAGGGGTAATTCACCCCTCCACTTT.

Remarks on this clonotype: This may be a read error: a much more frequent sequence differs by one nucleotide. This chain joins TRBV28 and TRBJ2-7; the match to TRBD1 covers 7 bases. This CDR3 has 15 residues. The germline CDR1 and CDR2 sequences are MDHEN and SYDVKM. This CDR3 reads CASSLQGSSSYGQYF. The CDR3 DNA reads TGTGCCAGCAGCTTACAGGGGTCCTCCTCCTACGGGCAGTACTTC.

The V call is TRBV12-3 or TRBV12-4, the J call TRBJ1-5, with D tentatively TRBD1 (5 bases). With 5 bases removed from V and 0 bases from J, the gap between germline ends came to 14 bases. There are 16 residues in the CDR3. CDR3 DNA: TGTGCCAGCAGTCCAGACAGATACAATAGCAATCAGCCCCAGCATTTT. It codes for CASSPDRYNSNQPQHF.

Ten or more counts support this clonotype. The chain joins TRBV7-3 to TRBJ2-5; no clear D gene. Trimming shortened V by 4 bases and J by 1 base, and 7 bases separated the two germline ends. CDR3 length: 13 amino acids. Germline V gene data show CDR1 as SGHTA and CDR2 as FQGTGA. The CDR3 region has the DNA TGTGCCAGCAGCTCAGGACCCCAAGAGACCCAGTACTTC. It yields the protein CASSSGPQETQYF.

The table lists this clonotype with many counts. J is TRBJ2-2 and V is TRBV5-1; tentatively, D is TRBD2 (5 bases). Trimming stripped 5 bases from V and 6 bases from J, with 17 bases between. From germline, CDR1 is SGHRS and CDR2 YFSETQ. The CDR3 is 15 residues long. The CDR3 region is CASRETGFWAGELFF. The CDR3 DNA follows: TGCGCCAGCAGGGAGACGGGATTCTGGGCCGGGGAGCTGTTTTTT.